A selection of T cell receptor beta chains follows, all from one sample in a study of T cell repertoires in cytomegalovirus infection. Via MiXCR, TCRdb re-called the reads, giving one row per CDR3 protein. The sample shows roughly 630,000 distinct CDR3 sequences, 24% of them seen only once. Sequenced input: CD8+ T cells from PBMCs. Every receptor here comes from a human donor in good health (CMV status not recorded). Some clones in this sample may be carry-over from other donors' samples. Each CDR3 is given with its conserved first and last residue. D genes are given only for firm matches.

D	V	J	CDR3
-	TRBV7-6	TRBJ1-1	CASSPKGALGDTEAFF
TRBD1	TRBV7-9	TRBJ2-2	CASSPGSDRGRPGELFF
-	TRBV7-9	TRBJ2-7	CASSSTLGAYEQYF
-	TRBV29-1	TRBJ2-5	CSVGREGWKETQYF
TRBD1	TRBV24-1	TRBJ2-1	CATSDTGTGGPFPYNEQFF
TRBD1	TRBV20-1	TRBJ1-1	CSALTDRANTEAFF
-	TRBV7-8	TRBJ2-5	CASSALGWETQYF
-	TRBV5-6	TRBJ2-1	CASSLGAVNEQFF
-	TRBV29-1	TRBJ2-7	CSVEEQTYEQYF
-	TRBV12-3/TRBV12-4	TRBJ2-1	CASSPDFSYNEQFF
TRBD1	TRBV7-6	TRBJ2-1	CASSGRDRRYYNEQFF
-	TRBV14	TRBJ2-1	CASSQQTLGNEQFF
TRBD1	TRBV27	TRBJ2-1	CASSPSQGQAYNEQFF
TRBD1	TRBV7-9	TRBJ1-1	CAITQGGLDTEAFF
-	TRBV19	TRBJ1-1	CASSIGYGTPTFF
TRBD1	TRBV6-5	TRBJ2-2	CVTWGVRTGSNTGELFF
-	TRBV7-9	TRBJ1-2	CASSLANPQGGYTF
-	TRBV20-1	TRBJ2-1	CSARTTTGTSSYNEQFF
-	TRBV10-3	TRBJ2-1	CAIRVRADNEQFF
TRBD1	TRBV4-2	TRBJ1-5	CASSQIGGSNQPQHF
-	TRBV27	TRBJ1-5	CASSFSGGSQPQHF
TRBD1	TRBV20-1	TRBJ2-7	CSARPWDSYEQYF
-	TRBV7-6	TRBJ2-7	CASSRDGGHEQYF
-	TRBV20-1	TRBJ1-2	CSASQTVRFKGYTF
TRBD1	TRBV7-9	TRBJ2-2	CASRGQGSTGELFF
-	TRBV29-1	TRBJ2-7	CSVGERGYEQYF
TRBD2	TRBV29-1	TRBJ2-3	CSVEGTSERADTQYF
-	TRBV10-3	TRBJ2-2	CAIKGTRSNANTGELFF
-	TRBV6-2/TRBV6-3	TRBJ2-1	CASSRRTVSGTPYNEQFF
-	TRBV12-5	TRBJ2-2	CASVYGQGRTGELFF
-	TRBV29-1	TRBJ2-7	CSVEGNKRSSYEQYF
TRBD2	TRBV5-1	TRBJ2-5	CASSVLAGAQETQYF
TRBD1	TRBV12-5	TRBJ1-5	CASGLEQGRSNQPQHF
-	TRBV7-3	TRBJ2-7	CANSLDRGLTDHEQYF
-	TRBV20-1	TRBJ1-1	CSATRDYTEAFF
-	TRBV6-5	TRBJ2-1	CASSYMAGYNEQFF
TRBD1	TRBV20-1	TRBJ1-1	CSARVQGRPGGTEAFF
TRBD2	TRBV20-1	TRBJ2-1	CSASPSGPYNEQFF
-	TRBV7-6	TRBJ2-1	CASSLSGSSSYNEQFF
-	TRBV28	TRBJ1-5	CASNEFGDNQPQHF
TRBD1	TRBV7-9	TRBJ2-5	CASSPPPQGSLQETQYF
TRBD2	TRBV7-9	TRBJ2-2	CASSGGTSGSTGELFF
-	TRBV6-2/TRBV6-3	TRBJ2-1	CASSSYRVEQFF